The rows below give T cell receptor beta chains drawn from one sample of a study of T cells in narcolepsy. TCRdb's copy holds only in-frame clones and misses some; the assay was immunoSEQ multiplex PCR. The sample lists 35,000 or so clones; around 85% were seen once. The sequenced sample consisted of CD45RA- memory CD4+ T cells from PBMCs. Receptors originate from a human donor with narcolepsy. The CDR3 runs from the conserved cysteine through the conserved F or W. Fields, in order: D gene, V gene, clone size, J gene, CDR3 DNA, CDR3 protein. A D gene is named only where the DNA matches it firmly. Rows may omit the clone size; those that give it use once, few, many or a size class.

D gene: TRBD1; V gene: TRBV18; clone size: .; J gene: TRBJ1-1; CDR3 DNA: TGTGCCAGTTCACCCCCGGGACAGGGGTCGGACACTGAAGCTTTCTTT; CDR3 protein: CASSPPGQGSDTEAFF
D gene: .; V gene: TRBV19; clone size: few; J gene: TRBJ1-3; CDR3 DNA: TGTGCCAGTAGTAACCAGGGTCGAGGAAACACCATATATTTT; CDR3 protein: CASSNQGRGNTIYF
D gene: .; V gene: TRBV7-9; clone size: few; J gene: TRBJ1-5; CDR3 DNA: TGTGCCAGCAGCTTAGGCCAGCAGAACCATCAGCCCCAGCATTTT; CDR3 protein: CASSLGQQNHQPQHF
D gene: .; V gene: TRBV11-1; clone size: .; J gene: TRBJ2-5; CDR3 DNA: TGTGCCAGCAGCTTAGAGGAGAGGCTAGCTGGGACCCAGTACTTC; CDR3 protein: CASSLEERLAGTQYF
D gene: .; V gene: TRBV6-6; clone size: .; J gene: TRBJ1-1; CDR3 DNA: TGTGCCAGCAGTTCCCGGGGCCTTTACACTGAAGCTTTCTTT; CDR3 protein: CASSSRGLYTEAFF
D gene: .; V gene: TRBV18; clone size: .; J gene: TRBJ2-5; CDR3 DNA: TGTGCCAGCTCACCACCCAACTCTCCAGGAGAGACCCAGTACTTC; CDR3 protein: CASSPPNSPGETQYF
D gene: .; V gene: TRBV5-1; clone size: once; J gene: TRBJ1-6; CDR3 DNA: TGCGCCAGCAGCAGGGAGGATAATTCACCCCTCCACTTT; CDR3 protein: CASSREDNSPLHF
D gene: .; V gene: TRBV13; clone size: once; J gene: TRBJ2-1; CDR3 DNA: TGTGCCAGCAGCCAGATGGGGACTGGCTACAATGAGCAGTTCTTC; CDR3 protein: CASSQMGTGYNEQFF
D gene: .; V gene: TRBV6-5; clone size: .; J gene: TRBJ2-7; CDR3 DNA: TGTGCCAGCAGTTACTCGTTTTACGAGCAGTACTTC; CDR3 protein: CASSYSFYEQYF
D gene: .; V gene: TRBV12-5; clone size: .; J gene: TRBJ1-5; CDR3 DNA: TGTGCTAGTGGTTCGCAGGGTAGGGGCAATCAGCCCCAGCATTTT; CDR3 protein: CASGSQGRGNQPQHF
D gene: TRBD2; V gene: TRBV7-2; clone size: .; J gene: TRBJ2-3; CDR3 DNA: TGTGCCAGCAGCCTGACTAGCGGGGGGGTGGATACGCAGTATTTT; CDR3 protein: CASSLTSGGVDTQYF